This T cell receptor (beta chain) was captured in a study of T cells in Graves' hyperthyroidism and ophthalmopathy. With 8 bases clipped from V and 7 bases from J, the junction kept 8 bases outside the gene matches. Germline lookup yields CDR1 KGHSH and CDR2 LQKENI. The CDR3 contains 13 residues. This clonotype came up many times. Patients with ophthalmopathy all had a Clinical Activity Score of at least 3, a NOSPECS grade of at least 4 and duration under 3 months. In making diagnoses, clinical symptoms, serum thyroxine and TRAb, thyroid ultrasound and orbital computed tomography were all used. Regions amplified from RNA transcripts were the TCR beta CDR3 regions. HTBI primers were used for first-round RT-PCR of the TCR CDR3. TCRdb re-called the multiplex PCR reads with MiXCR, one entry per CDR3 protein. The data hold 450,000 to 600,000 distinct CDR3 sequences, with 20% observed a single time.

This receptor was taken from a man between 40 and 49 years old with Graves' ophthalmopathy. The V call is TRBV18, the J call TRBJ2-1; 7 nucleotides agree with TRBD1. The sample consisted of blood. The CDR3 nucleotides are TGTGCCAGCCCAACAGGGGTAGGTAATGAGCAGTTCTTC. Its protein is CASPTGVGNEQFF.